One and the same sample provided the 29 T cell receptor beta chains below, sequenced in a study of blood T cell repertoires in COVID-19. Sequenced by immunoSEQ multiplex PCR; TCRdb stores in-frame clones only, minus some. The data show hundreds of thousands of clones, approximately 84% seen once. Material: peripheral blood. The receptors here all came from a woman in her thirties who had recovered from COVID-19.

V usage is TRBV5-1 and J usage is TRBJ2-5, with 7 bases that match TRBD2. Trimming removed 7 bases from V and 5 bases from J; junction bases left unmatched: 14. The germline V gene has CDR1 SGHRS and CDR2 YFSETQ. This CDR3 has 15 amino acids. The CDR3, as DNA: TGCGCCAGCGCCCCGACTAGCCCGGGGAGGGAGACCCAGTACTTC. Protein product: CASAPTSPGRETQYF.

This clone was detected only once. The chain uses TRBV5-1 and TRBJ2-7, with 11 nucleotides matching TRBD1. Losses at the gene ends were 0 bases for V and 3 bases for J; bases not matched to a gene: 5. Germline V CDR1 and CDR2: SGHRS, YFSETQ. CDR3 length: 16 amino acids. CDR3 coding DNA: TGCGCCAGCAGCTTGGGTTGGGGACAGGGGGTCTACGAGCAGTACTTC. Translation: CASSLGWGQGVYEQYF.

The gene calls are TRBV12-5 and TRBJ1-1, with a weak D call TRBD1 (6 bases). The V and J ends lost 1 base and 5 bases respectively, with 14 bases between them. Germline V CDR1 and CDR2: LGHNT, FRNRAP. The length of the CDR3 is 15 residues. The DNA for the CDR3 is TGTGCTAGTGGTTTGGGAAACACAGGGATGACTGAAGCTTTCTTT. Translated: CASGLGNTGMTEAFF.

The CDR3 is CASSRGTSGNTGELFF. The CDR3, as DNA: TGCGCCAGCAGCCGTGGGACTAGCGGGAACACCGGGGAGCTGTTTTTT. The chain employs TRBV4-1 and TRBJ2-2, with TRBD2 matching over 11 bases. The junction had 2 bases not matched to a gene; V was cut back by 4 bases and J by 1 base. CDR3 size: 16 residues. CDR1 is MGHRA and CDR2 is YSYEKL in the germline V gene.

The genes are TRBV7-9 and TRBJ2-3; TRBD2 matches at 7 bases. J lost 1 base, V lost 5 bases, and 9 bases had no gene match. CDR3 length: 16 amino acids. The germline V gene has CDR1 SEHNR and CDR2 FQNEAQ (reference sequence). CDR3 coding DNA: TGTGCCAGCAGCGCCCTAGCTGGGGGGGGCACAGATACGCAGTATTTT. It encodes CASSALAGGGTDTQYF.

This sequence joins TRBV7-2 and TRBJ2-3, with 9 bases fitting TRBD1. Germline V gene data show CDR1 as SGHTA and CDR2 as FQGNSA. The CDR3 covers 16 residues. V was clipped by 2 bases and J by 4 bases; unmatched bases: 7. The CDR3 spells CASSLSGQGSADTQYF. The CDR3 region has the DNA TGTGCCAGCAGCTTATCAGGACAGGGGAGCGCAGATACGCAGTATTTT.

The chain links TRBV5-6 to TRBJ2-7; 7 bases agree with TRBD2. Unmatched junction bases numbered 14, after V lost 3 bases and J lost 5 bases. This CDR3 is built from 16 residues. Germline CDR1 SGHDT, CDR2 YYEEEE. The CDR3 nucleotides read TGTGCCAGCAGCTCCCTTGGGAGGGGAGAGGTCGACGAGCAGTACTTC. Amino acids: CASSSLGRGEVDEQYF.

The chain is built from TRBV2 and TRBJ2-5; possible D gene TRBD1, 5 bases. This CDR3 has 13 residues. Per germline, CDR1 SNHLY and CDR2 FYNNEI. With 8 bases removed from V and 0 bases from J, the gap between germline ends came to 10 bases. The CDR3 sequence: CASSRENQETQYF. In DNA, the CDR3 is TGTGCCAGCTCCAGGGAAAACCAAGAGACCCAGTACTTC.

This clone was recorded once. The chain recombines TRBV6-5 with TRBJ2-2; possible D gene TRBD1, 6 bases. The length of the CDR3 is 15 residues. Trimming took 6 bases from V and 4 from J, leaving 15 bases between them. CDR1 and CDR2 (germline): MNHEY, SVGAGI. The CDR3 sequence: CASSPPGHSTGELFF. CDR3 coding DNA: TGTGCCAGCAGCCCACCGGGACATTCCACCGGGGAGCTGTTTTTT.

This chain joins TRBV27 and TRBJ1-2; D possibly corresponds to TRBD1 (6 bases). The CDR3 contains 15 residues. Germline CDR1 reads MNHEY; CDR2 reads SMNVEV (reference sequence). V lost 2 bases, J lost 4 bases, and 14 bases lay in between. The CDR3 region is CASSLRGGALYGYTF. The CDR3 DNA is TGTGCCAGCAGTTTAAGGGGGGGTGCTCTCTATGGCTACACCTTC.

This chain uses TRBV5-5 with TRBJ2-4, with D possibly being TRBD1 (6 bases). The CDR3 is made up of 16 amino acids. V lost 4 bases, J lost 8 bases, and 22 bases lay in between. Germline assignment: CDR1 SGHKS and CDR2 YYEKEE (reference sequence). CDR3 amino acids: CASSDGQQPHKDIQYF. The CDR3 coding sequence is TGTGCCAGCAGCGACGGACAGCAACCGCACAAGGACATTCAGTACTTC.

This clone has only a few counts. The chain links TRBV11-2 to TRBJ1-3; D not resolved. This CDR3 is built from 15 residues. With 2 bases removed from V and 0 bases from J, the gap between germline ends came to 8 bases. CDR1 and CDR2 (germline): SGHAT, FQNNGV. The CDR3 sequence is CASSLKRFSGNTIYF. CDR3 nucleotide sequence: TGTGCCAGCAGCTTAAAGCGGTTCTCTGGAAACACCATATATTTT.

This clone was observed a few times. The gene calls are TRBV2 and TRBJ2-7, with D uncertain. Trimming cost V 2 bases and J 5 bases, with 4 bases left between them. Per the germline V gene, CDR1 is SNHLY and CDR2 is FYNNEI. CDR3 length equals 11 residues. In DNA, the CDR3 is TGTGCCAGCAGTGAAATAGACGAGCAGTACTTC. Translated: CASSEIDEQYF.

The CDR3 reads CASSYYSAEAFF. The DNA for the CDR3 is TGTGCCAGCAGTTACTATAGTGCTGAAGCTTTCTTT. The genes are TRBV6-2 or TRBV6-3 and TRBJ1-1; D ambiguous. There are 12 residues in the CDR3. Per germline, CDR1 MNHEY and CDR2 SVGEGT. Trimming removed 1 base at V and 6 bases at J, with 6 bases between.

This chain connects TRBV7-9 to TRBJ2-7; 8 positions agree with TRBD1. Germline V gives CDR1 SEHNR, CDR2 FQNEAQ (reference sequence). After removal of 0 bases from V and 5 bases from J, the junction contained 6 bases not matched to a gene. This CDR3 region has 15 residues. CDR3 protein: CASSLAGRGPHEQYF. Here the CDR3 DNA reads TGTGCCAGCAGCTTAGCAGGCAGGGGGCCCCACGAGCAGTACTTC.

Here the CDR3 reads CASSRGQGPYEQYF. CDR3 sequence (DNA): TGTGCCAGTAGTAGAGGACAGGGACCCTACGAGCAGTACTTC. The V gene is TRBV19, the J gene TRBJ2-7; 8 bases map to TRBD1. CDR1 and CDR2 (germline): LNHDA, SQIVND (reference sequence). V lost 4 bases to trimming and J lost 2 bases; unmatched junction nucleotides: 4. This CDR3 contains 14 residues.

The chain carries TRBV21-1 and TRBJ2-7; no check of the table's D call, TRBD2, against the DNA was made. TRBV21-1 is noted as a pseudogene. This CDR3 is built from 13 residues. This CDR3 reads CASSTAGGYEQYF. The CDR3 DNA reads TGTGCCAGCAGCACAGCGGGCGGGTACGAGCAGTACTTC.

The chain carries TRBV30 and TRBJ1-5; tentative D call: TRBD1 (6 bases). V lost 4 bases, J lost 5 bases, and 15 bases lay in between. The CDR3 consists of 14 residues. Germline-derived CDR1 and CDR2 are GTSNPN and SVGIG (reference sequence). CDR3 coding DNA: TGTGCCTGGACCCCCAACAGGGTTGATCAGCCCCAGCATTTT. It specifies CAWTPNRVDQPQHF.

This clone was seen only once. The chain employs TRBV4-3 and TRBJ2-2; D perhaps matches TRBD2 (5 bases). CDR1 LGHNA and CDR2 YSLEER come from the germline V gene. V was trimmed by 0 bases and J by 3 bases, leaving 8 bases between them. The CDR3 is 15 amino acids. This chain's CDR3 is CASSQELGDTGELFF. The CDR3 DNA sequence: TGCGCCAGCAGCCAAGAGCTCGGGGACACCGGGGAGCTGTTTTTT.

The gene calls are TRBV7-3 and TRBJ1-2, with TRBD1 identical over 8 bases. J was trimmed by 8 bases and V by 3 bases; bases with no gene match: 5. CDR1 and CDR2 from the germline V gene are SGHTA and FQGTGA. The CDR3 has 13 residues. The CDR3 protein is CASSFQGASGYTF. The CDR3 region has the DNA TGTGCCAGCAGCTTCCAGGGGGCTAGCGGCTACACCTTC.

The chain has TRBV7-8 and TRBJ2-7; perhaps TRBD2 as D (6 bases). The CDR3 contains 17 residues. CDR1 SGHVS and CDR2 FQNEAQ come from the germline V gene. Between the trimmed V and J ends, which lost 1 base and 0 bases, there was a span of 16 bases. CDR3 coding DNA: TGTGCCAGCAGCTTAGTTACCTCAAGCGGGCTCTCCTACGAGCAGTACTTC. Its translation is CASSLVTSSGLSYEQYF.

The rearrangement links TRBV14 to TRBJ1-2, with 7 bases that match TRBD1. J lost 7 bases, V lost 4 bases, and 6 bases had no gene match. The CDR3 sequence is 13 residues long. The V gene's germline CDR1 is SGHDN and CDR2 FVKESK. CDR3 DNA sequence: TGTGCCAGCAGCCCGACAGGGCTGGGTGGCTACACCTTC. Amino acids: CASSPTGLGGYTF.

The chain couples TRBV27 to TRBJ2-5; 8 bases match TRBD1. Per the germline V gene, CDR1 is MNHEY and CDR2 is SMNVEV (reference sequence). The CDR3 spans 15 residues. V gave up 4 bases and J gave up 5 bases; unmatched junction bases: 9. CDR3 nucleotides: TGTGCCAGCAGTTACGCCGGACAGGGTGTGGAGACCCAGTACTTC. This translates into CASSYAGQGVETQYF.

The chain joins TRBV28 to TRBJ2-7, with D possibly being TRBD2 (6 bases). Germline V lookup: CDR1 MDHEN, CDR2 SYDVKM. The CDR3 sequence is 15 residues long. The V gene lost 4 bases and the J gene lost 4 bases, with 17 bases spanning the gap. In DNA, the CDR3 is TGTGCCAGCAGTTCGCGGGCTACTAGCAGATACGAGCAGTACTTC. Translated: CASSSRATSRYEQYF.

J is TRBJ1-4 and V is TRBV12-3 or TRBV12-4, with D unresolved. V was clipped by 7 bases and J by 8 bases, with 14 bases between them. CDR3 size: 13 residues. The CDR3 DNA follows: TGTGCCAGCACCGGGTGGCCTGACGAAAAACTGTTTTTT. Its protein product is CASTGWPDEKLFF.

The chain has TRBV19 and TRBJ1-5, with no clear D. The CDR3 is 15 residues long. Germline CDR1 LNHDA, CDR2 SQIVND (reference sequence). V was pared by 4 bases and J by 0 bases, with 10 bases between. The CDR3 nucleotides read TGTGCCAGTAGTACGACTGCTTATAGCAATCAGCCCCAGCATTTT. Its translation is CASSTTAYSNQPQHF.

This chain uses TRBV5-1 with TRBJ1-2; no definite D call. Germline CDR1 is SGHRS and CDR2 is YFSETQ. The CDR3 consists of 15 residues. V was shortened by 0 bases and J by 3 bases, with 12 bases between the two germline ends. CDR3 coding DNA: TGCGCCAGCAGCTTGGAACCATCCGGGGACTATGGCTACACCTTC. Protein sequence: CASSLEPSGDYGYTF.

The gene calls are TRBV7-2 and TRBJ2-5, with 7 bases that match TRBD1. The germline V gene has CDR1 SGHTA and CDR2 FQGNSA. This CDR3 comprises 16 residues. The trim removed 5 bases at V and 7 bases at J, leaving 16 bases unmatched. In nucleotides, the CDR3 is TGTGCCAGCAGCCCAATGCAGGGGGTTGGATCGGTGACCCAGTACTTC. Translated, it gives CASSPMQGVGSVTQYF.

The V gene is TRBV6-4, the J gene TRBJ1-2, with D hard to call. Germline assignment: CDR1 MRHNA and CDR2 SNTAGT. Trimming stripped 9 bases from V and 4 bases from J, with 6 bases between. The CDR3 is made up of 10 amino acids. In DNA form, the CDR3 reads TGTGCCAGGTGGGCCTATGGCTACACCTTC. Amino acids: CARWAYGYTF.